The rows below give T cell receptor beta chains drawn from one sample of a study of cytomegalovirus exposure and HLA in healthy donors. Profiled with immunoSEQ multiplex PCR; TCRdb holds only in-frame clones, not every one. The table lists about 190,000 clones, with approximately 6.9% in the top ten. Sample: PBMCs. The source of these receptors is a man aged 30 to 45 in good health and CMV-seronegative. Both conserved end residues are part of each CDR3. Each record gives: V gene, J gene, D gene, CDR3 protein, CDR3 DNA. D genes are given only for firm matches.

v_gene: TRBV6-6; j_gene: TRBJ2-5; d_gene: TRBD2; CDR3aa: CASSYRRERETQYF; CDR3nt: TGTGCCAGCAGTTACCGGCGGGAGCGGGAGACCCAGTACTTC
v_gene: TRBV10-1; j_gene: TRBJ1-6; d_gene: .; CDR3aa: CASSESRRSPLHF; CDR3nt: TGCGCCAGCAGTGAGTCGAGAAGATCACCCCTCCACTTT
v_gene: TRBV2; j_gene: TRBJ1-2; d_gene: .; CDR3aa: CASSEGAGPYGYTF; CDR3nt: TGTGCCAGCAGTGAAGGGGCCGGCCCCTATGGCTACACCTTC
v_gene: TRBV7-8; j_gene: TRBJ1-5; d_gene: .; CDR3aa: CASSHSYSNQPQHF; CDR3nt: TGTGCCAGCAGCCACAGTTATAGCAATCAGCCCCAGCATTTT
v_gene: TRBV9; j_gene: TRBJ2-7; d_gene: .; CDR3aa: CASSATGTPPYEQYF; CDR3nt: TGTGCCAGCAGCGCAACTGGGACACCGCCCTACGAGCAGTACTTC
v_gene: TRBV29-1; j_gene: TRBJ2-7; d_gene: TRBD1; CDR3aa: CSVDDGQGSYEQYF; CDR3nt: TGCAGCGTTGACGATGGACAGGGGTCCTACGAGCAGTACTTC
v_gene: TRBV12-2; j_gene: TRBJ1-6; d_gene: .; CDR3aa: CASRPLRWRTIDNSPLHF; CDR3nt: TGTGCAAGTCGCCCTCTCCGTTGGAGGACTATTGATAATTCACCCCTCCACTTT
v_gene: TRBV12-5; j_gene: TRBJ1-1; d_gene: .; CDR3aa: CASGLVPDSSEAFF; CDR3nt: TGTGCTAGTGGTTTGGTACCCGACAGCTCTGAAGCTTTCTTT
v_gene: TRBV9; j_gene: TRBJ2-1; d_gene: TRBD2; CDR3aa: CASSAHRTSGGNEQFF; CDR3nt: TGTGCCAGCAGCGCCCACCGGACTAGCGGGGGCAATGAGCAGTTCTTC
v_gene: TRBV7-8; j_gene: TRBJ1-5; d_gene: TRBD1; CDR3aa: CASSSPLGGQASNQPQHF; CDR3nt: TGTGCCAGCAGCTCGCCTCTAGGGGGCCAAGCTAGTAATCAGCCCCAGCATTTT
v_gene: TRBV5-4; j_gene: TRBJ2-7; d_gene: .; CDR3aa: CASSHSRGGAGEQYF; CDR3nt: TGTGCCAGCAGCCATTCGAGGGGGGGCGCGGGGGAGCAGTACTTC
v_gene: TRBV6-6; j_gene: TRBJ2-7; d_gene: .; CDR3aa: CASNLGSSYEQYF; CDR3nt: TGTGCCAGCAACCTAGGGAGCTCCTACGAGCAGTACTTC
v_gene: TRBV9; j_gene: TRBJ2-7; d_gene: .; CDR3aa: CASKQGLDSYEQYF; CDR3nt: TGTGCCAGCAAACAGGGTTTGGACTCCTACGAGCAGTACTTC
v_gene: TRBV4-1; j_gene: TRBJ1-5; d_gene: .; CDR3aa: CASSRDWDSNQPQHF; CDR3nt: TGCGCCAGCAGCCGGGACTGGGATAGCAATCAGCCCCAGCATTTT
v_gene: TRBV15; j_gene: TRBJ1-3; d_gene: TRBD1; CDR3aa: CATSRAPSGTVGNTIYF; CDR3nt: TGTGCCACCAGCAGAGCCCCATCCGGGACAGTCGGAAACACCATATATTTT
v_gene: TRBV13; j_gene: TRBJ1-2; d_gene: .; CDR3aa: CASSLGRKGIIDGYTF; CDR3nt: TGTGCCAGCAGCTTAGGCCGAAAGGGGATAATCGATGGCTACACCTTC
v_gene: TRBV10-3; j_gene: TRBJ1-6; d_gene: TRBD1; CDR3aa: CAISTQGKHSPLHF; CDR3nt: TGTGCCATCAGCACACAGGGGAAGCATTCACCCCTCCACTTT
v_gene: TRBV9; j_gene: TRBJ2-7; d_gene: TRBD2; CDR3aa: CASSPTSGTLVGRKEQYF; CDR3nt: TGTGCCAGCAGCCCGACCTCCGGGACCCTAGTCGGGAGGAAGGAGCAGTACTTC
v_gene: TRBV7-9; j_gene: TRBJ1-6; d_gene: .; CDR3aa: CASSLSGGSYNSPLHF; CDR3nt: TGTGCCAGCAGCTTAAGCGGGGGCTCCTATAATTCACCCCTCCACTTT
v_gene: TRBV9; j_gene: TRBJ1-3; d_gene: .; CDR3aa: CASSESDSSGGNTIYF; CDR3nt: TGTGCCAGCAGCGAGTCCGACAGCTCCGGGGGAAACACCATATATTTT